This T cell receptor (beta chain) was sequenced during a study of radiation and T cells in renal cell carcinoma. General study findings and limits: In blood, top tumor clones expanded by 2 weeks, shrinking by 4. Pretreatment tumor biopsies were lacking, so baseline clonotypes are unknown.

The time point denotes: baseline pretreatment blood. Regarding treatment: 15 Gy SBRT to primary tumor, nephrectomy 4 weeks later. Radiation-treated patients gave blood at baseline, week 2 and week 4. Germline V lookup: CDR1 MDHEN, CDR2 SYDVKM. This CDR3 is built from 17 residues. V was clipped by 5 bases and J by 6 bases, with 23 bases between them. The repertoire was sequenced with immunoSEQ multiplex PCR; TCRdb's copy has only in-frame clones and lacks some. The table records about 88,000 clones, approximately 86% of them present only once. To note about this clone: Its specificity is not known.

Sequencing used blood, obtained from a patient whose treatment included radiotherapy and nephrectomy. This clonotype was obtained from a man aged 45-65 years with renal cell carcinoma. The V and J genes are TRBV28 and TRBJ2-1, with D possibly being TRBD2 (6 bases). The CDR3 here is CASSTAALASGSNEQFF. The DNA of the CDR3 is TGTGCCAGCAGTACAGCAGCACTAGCATCAGGAAGCAATGAGCAGTTCTTC. The full variable domain, completed using reference TRBV28 and TRBJ2-1, is DVKVTQSSRYLVKRTGEKVFLECVQDMDHENMFWYRQDPGLGLRLIYFSYDVKMKEKGDIPEGYSVSREKKERFSLILESASTNQTSMYLCASSTAALASGSNEQFFGPGTRLTVL.